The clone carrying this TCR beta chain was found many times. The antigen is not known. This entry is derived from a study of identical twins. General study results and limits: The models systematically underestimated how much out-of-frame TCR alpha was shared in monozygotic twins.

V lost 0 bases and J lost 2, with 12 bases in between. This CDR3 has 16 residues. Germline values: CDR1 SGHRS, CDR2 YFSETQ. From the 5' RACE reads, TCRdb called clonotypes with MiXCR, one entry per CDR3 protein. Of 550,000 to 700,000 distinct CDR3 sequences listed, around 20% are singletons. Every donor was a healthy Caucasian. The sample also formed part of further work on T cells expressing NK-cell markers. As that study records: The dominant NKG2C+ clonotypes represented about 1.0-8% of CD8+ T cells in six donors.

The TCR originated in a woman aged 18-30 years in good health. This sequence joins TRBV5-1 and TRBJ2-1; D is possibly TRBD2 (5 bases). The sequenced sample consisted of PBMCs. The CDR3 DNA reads TGCGCCAGCAGCTTGGGGAGGTCCGGGACCTACAATGAGCAGTTCTTC. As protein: CASSLGRSGTYNEQFF. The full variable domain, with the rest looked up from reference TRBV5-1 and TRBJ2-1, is KAGVTQTPRYLIKTRGQQVTLSCSPISGHRSVSWYQQTPGQGLQFLFEYFSETQRNKGNFPGRFSGRQFSNSRSEMNVSTLELGDSALYLCASSLGRSGTYNEQFFGPGTRLTVL.